This T cell receptor beta chain was sequenced in a study of beta chain features in type 1 diabetes (dated by TCRdb to 2017 to 2018). About the full investigation: No differences in mean age, gender distribution, total cell number or subset yield were found between patients and healthy donors. A total of over 90,000,000 sorted cells were examined across all samples, and a strong correlation was observed between cell number per subset and RNA yield. The study compared TCRB repertoires of sorted circulating CD4+ T cell subsets between recently diagnosed type 1 diabetes patients and matched healthy donors. Naive and central memory subsets were obtained from all 28 donors, but regulatory and stem cell-like memory subsets were isolated from only 8 patients and 8 healthy donors.

From each donor, a single peripheral blood sample of about 110 mL on average was drawn into heparinised tubes. A BD FACSAria II and a panel including CD45RO, CCR7, CD25, CD127, CD95 and CD27 were used to sort naive, central memory, regulatory and stem cell-like memory CD4+ T cells. All sorted populations exceeded 95% purity. PBMCs were separated immediately by Lymphoprep density gradient centrifugation and were stained directly, without being cultured. Samples were stained and sorted in pairs, with one healthy donor and one patient per experiment, so that batch effects were minimized. The germline V gene yields MDHEN for CDR1 and SYDVKM for CDR2. The CDR3 sequence holds 13 residues, the cysteine and phenylalanine included. The read is trimmed to its CDR3 DNA, 39 bases read in frame from base 1. Relative to germline, V is 8 bases shorter and J is 7 bases shorter, with 17 bases between their ends. This clone was detected a few times. Its antigen is still unknown. Per-nucleotide qualities are absent, and no much larger clonotype sits a single base away.

Results and caveats for the whole study, not just this receptor: Patients with type 1 diabetes made fewer insertions and deleted more nucleotides at VDJ recombination sites, implying thymic rearrangement abnormalities. Sequencing cDNA rather than genomic DNA could over-represent highly expressing activated cells, although activation and CD3 levels did not differ between groups. Shorter templates might have been favored by PCR, but patient and control samples were amplified and corrected together, so both groups would have been affected equally by any skew. Because small numbers of individuals were included in the HLA sub-analyses, any influence of HLA type on TCRB rearrangement was left unresolved. Naive, central memory and regulatory TCRB repertoires appeared to be more similar among patients than among healthy donors. Type 1 diabetes patients showed a moderate but significant shortening of TCRB CDR3 length in all four CD4+ subsets.

The entire isolated RNA was reverse transcribed using the High Capacity cDNA Reverse Transcription Kit, and thus expressed TCRB transcripts were sequenced. Deep immunoSEQ sequencing was applied to naive, central memory and regulatory T cell samples, giving an average of around 3.8 million total reads per sample. Sorted cells were lysed in RLT buffer, and RNA was extracted using DNase-treated RNeasy Micro or Mini kits according to cell number. To prevent cross-contamination, each cell subset was processed individually, whereas patient and healthy donor samples were processed jointly. The immunoSEQ multiplex PCR was used to amplify TCRB sequences from cDNA, generating 87-bp fragments that spanned the CDR3 region. The amplicons were sequenced using the Illumina HiSeq platform. Per the original workflow: PCR bias was corrected computationally using synthetic template baselines, and reads within Hamming distance 2 were collapsed, with unmergeable singletons discarded. Reads were aligned against IMGT so that V, D and J genes, CDR3 length and insertions or deletions at six rearrangement sites could be assigned. Within each subset, clonotype counts were normalized to sorted cell number, after which true diversity and Gini coefficients were computed with the tcR R package. The overlap coefficient, calculated on TCRB nucleotide sequences, was used to quantify repertoire sharing. TCRdb limited this immuneACCESS table to in-frame rearrangements with V and J called. A share of clones is missing; checked studies link under half to unresolved V genes, and the rest is unexplained. That table is the source of V, J and clone size, and D and trimming were worked out from the DNA. Across this sample there are over 150,000 clones, with approximately 8.1% seen only once. The top ten clones comprise under 0.6% of the sample.

This TCR came from a man between 18 and 35 years old with type 1 diabetes. The rearranged chain carries TRBV28 and TRBJ2-5; possibly the D gene is TRBD2, per 6 matching bases. The sample comprised central memory CD4+ T cells from blood. The CDR3 has the sequence CASSGSVLGTQYF. The sequenced DNA: TGTGCCAGCTCCGGGAGCGTGCTGGGGACCCAGTACTTC.